The rows below give T cell receptor beta chains drawn from one sample of a study of T-cell reconstitution after alpha-beta-depleted transplantation in children. MiXCR, applied by TCRdb to the PCR reads, yields one record per CDR3 protein. The data show 700,000 to 850,000 distinct CDR3 sequences, 15% to 20% seen once. Source: PBMCs, mostly from graft donor cells, taken 360 days after TCRalphabeta/CD19-depleted stem cell transplant. The receptors here all came from a male patient between 5 and 17 years old who had a stem cell transplant for acute lymphoblastic leukemia, so the T cells may come from the graft donor. Each CDR3 is given with its conserved first and last residue. A D gene is named only where the DNA matches it firmly. A row's size may be missing; if present it is once, few, many or a size class.

J,size,V,D,DNA,CDR3
TRBJ2-1,many,TRBV12-3/TRBV12-4,NA,TGTGCCAGCAGCCCCCTTCAGGGCTCCTACAATGAGCAGTTCTTC,CASSPLQGSYNEQFF
TRBJ2-1,few,TRBV21-1,NA,TGTGCCAGCAGCAAAGCCGGAGGACTCGGCCTTTTGGAGCAGTTCTTC,CASSKAGGLGLLEQFF
TRBJ1-4,few,TRBV5-1,NA,TGCGCCAGCAGCTTTGAAAGGGGGTATGAAAAACTGTTTTTT,CASSFERGYEKLFF
TRBJ2-1,many,TRBV27,NA,TGTGCCAGCAGGGGCATAAACAATGAGCAGTTCTTC,CASRGINNEQFF
TRBJ2-6,few,TRBV14,NA,TGTGCCAGCAGCACTACGGAAGACACTTATGACTCTGGGGCCAACGTCCTGACTTTC,CASSTTEDTYDSGANVLTF
TRBJ2-7,NA,TRBV21-1,NA,TGTGCCAGCAGCAACCGGGAGTTGTATCACGAGCAGTACTTC,CASSNRELYHEQYF
TRBJ2-7,NA,TRBV6-1,NA,TGTGCCAGCAGTGCCGGAGGGGGGGGTCCCTACGAGCAGTACTTC,CASSAGGGGPYEQYF
TRBJ2-5,few,TRBV12-3/TRBV12-4,NA,TGTGCCAGCAGTTTCGGAGGGGGTGGGGGGACCCAGTACTTC,CASSFGGGGGTQYF
TRBJ1-2,NA,TRBV11-3,NA,TGTGCCAGCAGCTCCAGGGTTCGCCGGCGTCCGTACCTGTGGTACACCTTC,CASSSRVRRRPYLWYTF
TRBJ2-7,NA,TRBV4-1,TRBD1,TGCGCCAGCAGCCCTCACGGCGGGACAGGTTTCGCCGAGCAGTACTTC,CASSPHGGTGFAEQYF
TRBJ2-3,many,TRBV10-3,TRBD2,TGTGCCATCAGTGAAAGGGTAGCGGGAGTGTCGCAGTATTTT,CAISERVAGVSQYF
TRBJ1-5,NA,TRBV20-1,TRBD1,TGCAGTGCTCGCCCTACCGGGACAGGGGTTGGTTGGAGCAATCAGCCCCAGCATTTT,CSARPTGTGVGWSNQPQHF
TRBJ2-2,NA,TRBV27,NA,TGTGCCAGCAGTTTCATACAGGGCTTTACCGGGGAGCTGTTTTTT,CASSFIQGFTGELFF
TRBJ2-2,many,TRBV29-1,NA,TGCAGCGCTAACAGGCCTCCGAACACCGGGGAGCTGTTTTTT,CSANRPPNTGELFF
TRBJ2-6,NA,TRBV28,TRBD1,TGTGCCAGCAGTTTAAGGCTTGGGACAGGTTCCTCTGGGGCCAACGTCCTGACTTTC,CASSLRLGTGSSGANVLTF
TRBJ2-6,few,TRBV12-3/TRBV12-4,NA,TGTGCCAGCAGTCTCCAGGAGTCTGGGGCCAACGTCCTGACTTTC,CASSLQESGANVLTF
TRBJ2-1,many,TRBV7-2,NA,TGTGCCAGCAGCTTAGCCCGACTCGCACCCTACAATGAGCAGTTCTTC,CASSLARLAPYNEQFF
TRBJ2-7,many,TRBV6-5,NA,TGTGCCAGCAGTTACCGAATAAGCGGGACAGTTTCTGAGCAGTACTTC,CASSYRISGTVSEQYF
TRBJ2-5,NA,TRBV20-1,NA,TGCAGTACGGACTGGGGGATCCAAGAGACCCAGTACTTC,CSTDWGIQETQYF
TRBJ2-7,NA,TRBV20-1,TRBD2,TGCAGTGCGCCGAATAGCGGGAGTCTTTACGAGCAGTACTTC,CSAPNSGSLYEQYF
TRBJ2-1,NA,TRBV11-1,TRBD2,TGTGCCAGCAGCGCAATTCTAGCGGGAGAAATCTCCTACAATGAGCAGTTCTTC,CASSAILAGEISYNEQFF
TRBJ2-1,many,TRBV12-3/TRBV12-4,TRBD2,TGTGCCAGTAGTTTCGTACTAGCGGGAGTTGTTGAGCAGTTCTTC,CASSFVLAGVVEQFF
TRBJ1-3,NA,TRBV12-3/TRBV12-4,NA,TGTGCCAGCAGGGCCCATAACTCTGGAAACACCATATATTTT,CASRAHNSGNTIYF
TRBJ2-3,NA,TRBV4-1,NA,TGCGCCAGCAGCCAAGAAACAGTAAACACAGATACGCAGTATTTT,CASSQETVNTDTQYF
TRBJ2-3,few,TRBV12-3/TRBV12-4,TRBD1,TGTGCCAGCAGTGGGACAGGACCAGATACGCAGTATTTT,CASSGTGPDTQYF
TRBJ2-5,few,TRBV10-3,NA,TGTGCCATCAGTGAGTCGATCGTGGGAGATCGGAAGACCCAGTACTTC,CAISESIVGDRKTQYF
TRBJ2-1,few,TRBV29-1,TRBD2,TGCAGCGGTCCACTAGCGGGAGGAGGGCATGAGCAGTTCTTC,CSGPLAGGGHEQFF
TRBJ2-3,NA,TRBV20-1,NA,TGCAGTGCTAGAGATCATACGGGCACAGATACGCAGTATTTT,CSARDHTGTDTQYF
TRBJ2-7,NA,TRBV5-1,NA,TGCGCCAGCAGCTTGGGATCCCCCGGAGGGTCTAGCTGGGTTTACGAGCAGTACTTC,CASSLGSPGGSSWVYEQYF
TRBJ1-5,NA,TRBV27,NA,TGTGCCAGCAGTCCACTTCCCGGGAGCAATCAGCCCCAGCATTTT,CASSPLPGSNQPQHF
TRBJ1-1,few,TRBV29-1,TRBD1,TGCAGCGTTGGGGACAGGCCTGAAGCTTTCTTT,CSVGDRPEAFF
TRBJ2-4,NA,TRBV3-1,NA,TGTGCCAGCAGCCAAGTAGGGGTACGCGACGTCAAAAACATTCAGTACTTC,CASSQVGVRDVKNIQYF
TRBJ1-1,NA,TRBV6-1,NA,TGTGCCAGCAATGTGGGAGCAGGTGAAGCTTTCTTT,CASNVGAGEAFF
TRBJ2-5,NA,TRBV10-1,TRBD2,TGCGCCAGCAGTGAGTGGACTAGCGGGAAAACCCAGTACTTC,CASSEWTSGKTQYF
TRBJ2-2,many,TRBV5-1,NA,TGCGCCAGCAGCTGGGGGGCCGGGGAGCTGTTTTTT,CASSWGAGELFF
TRBJ2-7,NA,TRBV18,NA,TGTGCCAGCTCCGAGTGGCGGGACACTCCCTACGAGCAGTACTTC,CASSEWRDTPYEQYF
TRBJ2-7,few,TRBV10-3,TRBD1,TGTGCCATCACCTCTTCCGGGACAGGGTTCGGCGAGCAGTACTTC,CAITSSGTGFGEQYF
TRBJ2-2,NA,TRBV4-2,NA,TGTGCCAGCAGCCACGGGACCTGGGACACCGGGGAGCTGTTTTTT,CASSHGTWDTGELFF
TRBJ2-5,NA,TRBV6-5,TRBD2,TGTGCCAGCACCTATAGCGGGAGGGCCAACCAAGAGACCCAGTACTTC,CASTYSGRANQETQYF
TRBJ2-3,few,TRBV6-5,NA,TGTGCCAGCAGTTACGGGCCGTGGATAGCGGATACCACAGATACGCAGTATTTT,CASSYGPWIADTTDTQYF
TRBJ2-5,NA,TRBV5-8,NA,TGTGCCAGCAGGCAACAAATTTCCCAAGAGACCCAGTACTTC,CASRQQISQETQYF
TRBJ2-5,few,TRBV7-9,TRBD1,TGTGCCAGCAGCTTAGCCGGGACAGGGCTGTACCAAGAGACCCAGTACTTC,CASSLAGTGLYQETQYF
TRBJ2-3,few,TRBV24-1,NA,TGTGCCACCAGTGATTCGACGGAGTACACAGATACGCAGTATTTT,CATSDSTEYTDTQYF
TRBJ2-1,NA,TRBV7-9,NA,TGTGCCAGCAGCGGAGTACCCTCCTACAATGAGCAGTTCTTC,CASSGVPSYNEQFF
TRBJ2-1,NA,TRBV11-2,TRBD2,TGTGCCAGCAGCTTAGGGGACTATACGGGTGAGCAGTTCTTC,CASSLGDYTGEQFF
TRBJ1-4,NA,TRBV3-1,TRBD1,TGTGCCAGCAGCCAAGATCTTGGGTGGGACAGGACAACTTATGAAAAACTGTTTTTT,CASSQDLGWDRTTYEKLFF
TRBJ1-1,NA,TRBV20-1,NA,TGCAGTGCTAGAGATTACGAGGGTATCGCTGAAGCTTTCTTT,CSARDYEGIAEAFF
TRBJ1-1,NA,TRBV5-1,NA,TGCGCCAGCAGCTTGGTGGCAGGGCCCACTGAAGCTTTCTTT,CASSLVAGPTEAFF
TRBJ2-4,NA,TRBV29-1,NA,TGCAGCGTTATAAGGGCCGGGGACATTCAGTACTTC,CSVIRAGDIQYF
TRBJ2-1,NA,TRBV7-2,NA,TGTGCCAGCAGCACCGAAGGGACCACCAATGAGCAGTTCTTC,CASSTEGTTNEQFF